This T cell receptor (beta chain) was profiled in a study of blood T cell repertoires in COVID-19 (dated by TCRdb to 2018 to 2021). General notes on the study: The collaborator samples originated in the United States, Italy and Spain and spanned the acute and convalescent phases of COVID-19. Sample metadata almost always included a de-identified subject ID, COVID-19 status, age in years and sex. Deeply sampled blood TCRbeta repertoires from subjects exposed to, actively infected with, or recovered from COVID-19 were included in the dataset. Where available, HLA class I and class II types were taken from metadata supplied by the sample provider and were not determined by assay-based typing. The repertoires were released in a freely available public database meant as a resource for research on the immune response to SARS-CoV-2. The prospective study material was composed of cDNA or gDNA derived from T cells, B-cell-depleted T cells, or PBMCs. Samples were obtained from the ongoing ImmuneRACE study (first 160 participants) and from 1,200 or so subjects provided by 6 global collaborators.

Worth noting for this clone: Its binding antigen is unknown. Per-base quality was not reported, and no clone a single base away is much larger than it.

The collaborating institutions used their own protocols to collect whole blood in K2EDTA tubes. For TCRbeta analysis, collaborators shipped samples as frozen whole blood, isolated PBMCs, or DNA extracted from either of those sample types. The immunoSEQ Assay, a bias-controlled multiplex PCR, was used to amplify TCRbeta CDR3 regions from genomic DNA. In the source study's methods: The number of nucleated cells in each sample was estimated from the amplification of reference gene primers within the assay. To quantify the absolute abundance of each unique TCRbeta CDR3 rearrangement, sequence reads were collapsed and filtered. For each sample, productive Simpson clonality was calculated as the square root of Simpson's diversity index over productive rearrangements. TCRdb carries this immuneACCESS record with in-frame sequences only. Its versions omit some clonotypes, under half of them owing to an unresolved V gene in the studies checked, with the rest unexplained. V, J and clone size are taken as reported in that table, and D and trimming were inferred from the DNA itself. This sample has 150,000 or so clones in its table, and 75% to 85% of those were observed once. The ten biggest clones cover roughly 8% of the sample.

On the study overall, not on this receptor specifically: Clinical and demographic metadata were provided uncurated, with the amount varying by source and participant.

V is clipped by 6 bases and J by 4 bases, and the sequence between their germline boundaries is 9 bases long. The CDR3, from cysteine to phenylalanine, totals 13 residues. CDR3 DNA only is kept here, 39 bases in frame from base 1. The sequence was collected from a human donor with acute or convalescent COVID-19. The donor label of this sample is uncertain. The rearranged chain carries TRBV12-3 or TRBV12-4 and TRBJ1-4, and the D gene may be TRBD1, 5 bases matching. Sequenced sample: peripheral blood. The CDR3 protein is CASRTANNEKLFF. The DNA is as follows: TGTGCCAGCAGGACAGCTAATAATGAAAAACTGTTTTTT.